This T cell receptor beta chain was profiled in a study of T cells in tumors after PD-1 blockade. The overall study: Prior checkpoint blockade, systemic immunosuppressant use, or anti-cancer therapy within 4 weeks excluded patients. Patients received pembrolizumab 200 mg every 3 weeks or cemiplimab 350 mg every 2 weeks. General observations from the study: Blood contained 35% to 50% of the tumor's TCR clonotypes.

V was pared by 4 bases and J by 4 bases, with 14 bases between. Germline-derived CDR1 and CDR2 are MNHEY and SMNVEV (reference sequence). CDR3 length equals 16 residues. TCRdb's table, derived via immunoSEQ multiplex PCR, lists solely in-frame clones and lacks some. Found here are tens of thousands of clones, approximately 79% of them singletons; the top ten hold about 4.5%. This clone came up a few times. Its antigen is not identified. Source: PBMCs, taken after anti-PD-1 treatment. The V gene is TRBV27, the J gene TRBJ2-6, with D possibly called TRBD1 or TRBD2 (5 bases each). The sequence came from a human donor with basal cell carcinoma. The CDR3 DNA reads as TGTGCCAGCAGTTCCTTTGGGGGAACAGGGGCCAACGTCCTGACTTTC. Its protein product is CASSSFGGTGANVLTF.